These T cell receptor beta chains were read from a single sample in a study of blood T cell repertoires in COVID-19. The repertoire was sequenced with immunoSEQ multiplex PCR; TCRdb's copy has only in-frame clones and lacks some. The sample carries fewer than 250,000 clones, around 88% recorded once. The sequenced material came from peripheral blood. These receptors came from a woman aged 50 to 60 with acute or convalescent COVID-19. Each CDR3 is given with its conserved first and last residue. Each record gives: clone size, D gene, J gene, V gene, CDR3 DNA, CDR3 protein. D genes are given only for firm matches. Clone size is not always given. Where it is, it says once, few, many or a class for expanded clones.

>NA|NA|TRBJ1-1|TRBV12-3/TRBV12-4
TGTGCCAGCAGTTTGTTCAATTCGAGAGCTTTCTTT
CASSLFNSRAFF
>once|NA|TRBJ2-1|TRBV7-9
TGTGCCAGCAGCCCCGGGGGCAATGAGCAGTTCTTC
CASSPGGNEQFF
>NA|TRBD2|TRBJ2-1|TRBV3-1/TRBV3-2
TGTGCCAGCAGCCCTGGACTAGCGATGATGAATGAGCAGTTCTTC
CASSPGLAMMNEQFF
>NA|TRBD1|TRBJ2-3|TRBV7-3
TGTGCCAGCAGCTTTGGCCGGACAGGGGATGGCACAGATACGCAGTATTTT
CASSFGRTGDGTDTQYF
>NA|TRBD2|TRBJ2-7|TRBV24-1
TGTGCCACCAGTGATTTGGGGAGGGCCTACGAGCAGTACTTC
CATSDLGRAYEQYF
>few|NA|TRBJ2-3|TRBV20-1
TGCAGTGCGTTACTCACAGATACGCAGTATTTT
CSALLTDTQYF
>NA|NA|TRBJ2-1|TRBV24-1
TGTGCCACCAGTGGTGCTCGAGAGAGCTCCTACAATGAGCAGTTCTTC
CATSGARESSYNEQFF
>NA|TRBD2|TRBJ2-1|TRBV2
TGTGCCAGCCTTGGACTAGCGGAATACAATGAGCAGTTCTTC
CASLGLAEYNEQFF
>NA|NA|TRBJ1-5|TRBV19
TGTGCCAGTCGTAGCAGGGGAAATCAGCCCCAGCATTTT
CASRSRGNQPQHF
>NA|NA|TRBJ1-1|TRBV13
TGTGCCAGCAGCTTCGGCAGGGCGAACACTGAAGCTTTCTTT
CASSFGRANTEAFF
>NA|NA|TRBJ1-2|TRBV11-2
TGTGCCAGCAGCTTAGCTGCGGGACTTTCCTTC
CASSLAAGLSF
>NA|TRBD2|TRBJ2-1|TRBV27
TGTGCCAGCAGGGGGAGATTCAAACTAGCGGGAGCGGATGAGCAGTTCTTC
CASRGRFKLAGADEQFF
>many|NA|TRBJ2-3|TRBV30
TGTGCCTGGAGTGGAGGCCTAGCTTTCACAGATACGCAGTATTTT
CAWSGGLAFTDTQYF
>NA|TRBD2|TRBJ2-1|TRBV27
TGTGCCAGCAGTTTATTGACTAGCGGGAGTTTCACCTACAATGAGCAGTTCTTC
CASSLLTSGSFTYNEQFF
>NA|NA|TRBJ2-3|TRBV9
TGTGCCAGCAGCGCGGGGGACTCCGCATCAGATACGCAGTATTTT
CASSAGDSASDTQYF
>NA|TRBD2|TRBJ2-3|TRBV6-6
TGTGCCGCGGGGGGACGGACTAGCGGGACAGGGGATACGCAGTATTTT
CAAGGRTSGTGDTQYF
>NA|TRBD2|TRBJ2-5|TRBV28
TGTGCCAGCAGTTTAGCGGGAGAGAGCCAAGAGACCCAGTACTTC
CASSLAGESQETQYF
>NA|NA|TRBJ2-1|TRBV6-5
TGTGCCAGCAGCCGGGCGGGGCCGCAAAATGAGCAGTTCTTC
CASSRAGPQNEQFF
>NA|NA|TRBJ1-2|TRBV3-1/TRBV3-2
TGTGCCAGCAGCCTCTTAAAGGCAGGATCGGATGGCTACACCTTC
CASSLLKAGSDGYTF
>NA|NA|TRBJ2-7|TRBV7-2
TGTGCCAGCAACCAAGGGGTCACCTACGAGCAGTACTTC
CASNQGVTYEQYF
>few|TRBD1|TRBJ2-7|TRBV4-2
TGTGCCAGCAGCCAAGGGGGACAGGGGACGGAGTACTTC
CASSQGGQGTEYF
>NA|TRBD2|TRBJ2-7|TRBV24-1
TGTGCCACCAGTTCCCGAACTAGCGGGAGTAGGCAGTACTTC
CATSSRTSGSRQYF
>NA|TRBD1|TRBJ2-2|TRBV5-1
TGCGCCAGCAGCCGCCGGGACAGGGGTACCGGGGAGCTGTTTTTT
CASSRRDRGTGELFF
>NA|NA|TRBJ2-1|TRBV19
TGTGCCAGTAGTATGATGGCTAGCGCCAACAATGAGCAGTTCTTC
CASSMMASANNEQFF
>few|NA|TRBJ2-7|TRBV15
TGTGCCACCAGCGCCAACAGGGCCGAGCAGTACTTC
CATSANRAEQYF
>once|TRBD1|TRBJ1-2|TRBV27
TGTGCCAGCAGTCACTCAGCTAAAAATCCGGGACAGGGAGGTTTTGGCTACACCTTC
CASSHSAKNPGQGGFGYTF
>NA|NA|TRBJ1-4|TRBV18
TGTGCCAGCTCACCACGGGTCACAGGGTTAAATGAAAAACTGTTTTTT
CASSPRVTGLNEKLFF
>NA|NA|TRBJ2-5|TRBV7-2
TGTGCCAGCAGCTCGACAGGTCGGTGGGAGACCCAGTACTTC
CASSSTGRWETQYF
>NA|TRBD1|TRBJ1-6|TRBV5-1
TGCGCCAGCAGCGTTGAGGGACAGGGAAATTCACCCCTCCACTTT
CASSVEGQGNSPLHF
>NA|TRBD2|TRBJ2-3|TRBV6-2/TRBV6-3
TGTGCCAGCAGCCCAACTAGCGGCGCAGATACGCAGTATTTT
CASSPTSGADTQYF
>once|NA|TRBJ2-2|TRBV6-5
TGTGCCAGCAGTTTTCGAGAGGCCGGCACCGGGGAGCTGTTTTTT
CASSFREAGTGELFF
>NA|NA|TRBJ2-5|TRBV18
TGTGCCAGCTCACGATCCAGGGAAGGGGAGACCCAGTACTTC
CASSRSREGETQYF
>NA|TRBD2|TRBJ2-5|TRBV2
TGTGCCAGCAGCACCACTAGCGGGAGGGCCGAGACCCAGTACTTC
CASSTTSGRAETQYF
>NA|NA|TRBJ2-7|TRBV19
TGTGCCAGTAGTATAGCAGCAGGTGACGCCTACGAGCAGTACTTC
CASSIAAGDAYEQYF
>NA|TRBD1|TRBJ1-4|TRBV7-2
TGTGCCAGCAGCAGGGACAGGGGGGGAAAACTGTTTTTT
CASSRDRGGKLFF
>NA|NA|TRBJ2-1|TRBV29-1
TGCAGCGTCCAGCCCGCACAGGTGACCTACAATGAGCAGTTCTTC
CSVQPAQVTYNEQFF
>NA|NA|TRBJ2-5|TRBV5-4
TGTGCCAGCAGCAACGACGGAGGAGGGGAGACCCAGTACTTC
CASSNDGGGETQYF
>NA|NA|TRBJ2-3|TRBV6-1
TGTGCCAGCAGTGACCCGACTAGTGGCGCAGATACGCAGTATTTT
CASSDPTSGADTQYF
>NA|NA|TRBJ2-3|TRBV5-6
TGTGCCAGCAGCTTCGGGACATGGGGAACCACAGATACGCAGTATTTT
CASSFGTWGTTDTQYF
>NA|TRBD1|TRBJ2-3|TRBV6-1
TGTGCCAGCAGTGTAGTCCAGGGGGCACCCACAGATACGCAGTATTTT
CASSVVQGAPTDTQYF
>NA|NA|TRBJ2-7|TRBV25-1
TGTGCCAGCAGTGCTTCCGGGACTCCCGGGGACGAGCAGTACTTC
CASSASGTPGDEQYF
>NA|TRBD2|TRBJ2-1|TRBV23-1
TGCGCCAGCAGACGACTAGCGCCTTGGAATGAGCAGTTCTTC
CASRRLAPWNEQFF
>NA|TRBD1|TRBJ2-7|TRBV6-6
TGTGCCAGCAGTTCCCCGACAGGGAACTACGAGCAGTACTTC
CASSSPTGNYEQYF
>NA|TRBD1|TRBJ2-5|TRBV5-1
TGCGCCAGCAGCCCTGGACAGGGGGTCGTTTGGTACTTC
CASSPGQGVVWYF
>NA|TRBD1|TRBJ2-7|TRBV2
TGTGCCAGCAGTGAAAGACAGGGGCCTTCGTACTTC
CASSERQGPSYF
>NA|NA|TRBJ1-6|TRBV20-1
TGCAGTGCTAGTCCCGGGGAGAATAATTCACCCCTCCACTTT
CSASPGENNSPLHF
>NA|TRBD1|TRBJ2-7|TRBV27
TGTGCCAGCAACGACAGGGGGCAAAACTACGAGCAGTACTTC
CASNDRGQNYEQYF
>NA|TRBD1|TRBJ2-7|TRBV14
TGTGCCAGCAGCCAAGATCTCCGGGGGACAGGTGACGAGCAGTACTTC
CASSQDLRGTGDEQYF
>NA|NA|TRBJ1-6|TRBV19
TGTGCCAGTAGTATGGTGGGGACACGGGGTTCACCCCTCCACTTT
CASSMVGTRGSPLHF
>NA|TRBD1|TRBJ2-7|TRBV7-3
TGTGCCAGCTCTGGGACAGGGTCCTTCGAGCAGTACTTC
CASSGTGSFEQYF
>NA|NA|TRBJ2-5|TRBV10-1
TGCGCCAGCTCAGAAGGGCCAGGGAAAGAGACCCAGTACTTC
CASSEGPGKETQYF
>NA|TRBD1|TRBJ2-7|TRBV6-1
TGTGCCAGCAGTGAGGAACAGGGGTTCTCCTACGAGCAGTACTTC
CASSEEQGFSYEQYF
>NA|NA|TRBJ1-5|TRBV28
TGTGCCAGCAACAGGGTACTCAATCAGCCCCAGCATTTT
CASNRVLNQPQHF
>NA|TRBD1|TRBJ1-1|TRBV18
TGTGCCAGCTCACTGGGACAGGGCCTCACTGAAGCTTTCTTT
CASSLGQGLTEAFF